This T cell receptor beta chain was captured in a study of radiotherapy plus CTLA-4 blockade in lung cancer. Study as a whole: Objective response was observed in more than 15% of patients, and disease control in about 30%. Overall study findings and caveats: How blood T cell clones changed early, along with interferon-beta, reportedly forecast response best.

Patients in the study, people with chemo-refractory metastatic non-small-cell lung cancer, received focal radiation plus ipilimumab CTLA-4 blockade. TCRdb's copy holds only in-frame clones and misses some; the assay was immunoSEQ multiplex PCR. The sample lists about 40,000 clones, 79% occurring once. Comments on this clone: Antigen: not known.

The sample here was peripheral blood, taken from a patient treated with radiotherapy plus ipilimumab. This TCR derives from a human donor with non-small cell lung cancer that progressed on radiotherapy plus ipilimumab.

CDR3 in amino acids: CASSSGQMNTEAFF. The CDR3 DNA reads as TGTGCCAGCAGCTCGGGACAGATGAACACTGAAGCTTTCTTT. This sequence joins TRBV7-6 and TRBJ1-1; 7 bases map to TRBD1. V dropped 4 bases and J dropped 0; count of bases not matched to a gene: 2. The CDR3 loop spans 14 amino acids. Germline loops: CDR1 SGHVS, CDR2 FNYEAQ.